This TCR beta chain was obtained from a study of shared clonotypes between healthy human individuals. Findings and limits, study-wide: Several donors showed sharing of around 5.3% of naive CD4 clonotypes. In this cohort, only blood was sampled, and tissue repertoires likely differ.

This clone was observed a single time. Its specificity is unknown. Profiling relied on immunoSEQ multiplex PCR, and the TCRdb table lists in-frame clones only, not all of them. The sample records roughly 1,600,000 clones, approximately 98.5% being singletons. The germline V gene has CDR1 MDHEN and CDR2 SYDVKM. This CDR3 spans 13 amino acids. Losses at the gene ends were 5 bases for V and 6 bases for J; bases not matched to a gene: 6. The chain uses TRBV28 and TRBJ2-7, with TRBD1 matching over 8 bases. The origin of this receptor is a man under 40 in good health. Material: naive CD4+ T cells sorted from blood. Sample subset: CD45RA+ positively selected. The CDR3 nucleotides read TGTGCCAGCAGTCCCCCCGACAGGGGCGAGCAGTACTTC. Amino acids: CASSPPDRGEQYF. The full variable domain, its missing parts supplied by reference TRBV28 and TRBJ2-7, is DVKVTQSSRYLVKRTGEKVFLECVQDMDHENMFWYRQDPGLGLRLIYFSYDVKMKEKGDIPEGYSVSREKKERFSLILESASTNQTSMYLCASSPPDRGEQYFGPGTRLTVT.